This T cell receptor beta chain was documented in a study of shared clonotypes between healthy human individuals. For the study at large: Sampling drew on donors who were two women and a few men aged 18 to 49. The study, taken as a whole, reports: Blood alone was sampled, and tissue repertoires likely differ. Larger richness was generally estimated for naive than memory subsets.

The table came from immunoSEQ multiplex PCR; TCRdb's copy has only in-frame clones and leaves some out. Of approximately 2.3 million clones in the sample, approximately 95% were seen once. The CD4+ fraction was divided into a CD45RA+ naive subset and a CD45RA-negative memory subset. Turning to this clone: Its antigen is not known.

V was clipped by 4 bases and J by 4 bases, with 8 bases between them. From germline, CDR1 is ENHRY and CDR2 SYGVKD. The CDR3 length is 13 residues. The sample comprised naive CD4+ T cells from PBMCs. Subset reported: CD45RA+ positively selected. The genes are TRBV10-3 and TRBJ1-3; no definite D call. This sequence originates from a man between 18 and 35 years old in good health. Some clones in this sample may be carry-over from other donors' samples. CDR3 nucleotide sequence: TGTGCCATCAGTGCGGCGGCCGGAAACACCATATATTTT. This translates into CAISAAAGNTIYF.